These T cell receptor beta chains were read from a single sample in a study of blood T cell repertoires in COVID-19. Using immunoSEQ multiplex PCR, the repertoire was profiled, and TCRdb retains in-frame clones only, with some absent. The sample yields approximately 94,000 clones, less than 90% seen once. The sample was peripheral blood. The receptors stem from a man aged 30 to 39 in a cohort sampled during active COVID-19. Both conserved end residues are part of each CDR3. D genes are given only for firm matches. Not every row has a clone size; where given, it reads once, few, many or a size class.

v_call,j_call,clone_size,d_call,cdr3_nt,cdr3_aa
TRBV5-6,TRBJ1-5,-,-,TGTGCCAGCAGCCAGGGAGGGACGGCTAGCAATCAGCCCCAGCATTTT,CASSQGGTASNQPQHF
TRBV11-2,TRBJ2-5,-,TRBD1,TGTGCCAGCAGCTTAGATCGTGCAGGGGGCGGGTCAGAGACCCAGTACTTC,CASSLDRAGGGSETQYF
TRBV11-2,TRBJ1-2,once,-,TGTGCCAGCAGCCCCCGGACAGTCAACTATGGCTACACCTTC,CASSPRTVNYGYTF
TRBV19,TRBJ2-5,-,TRBD1,TGTGCCAGTAGTTCCCAGGGGGCGCGAGAGACCCAGTACTTC,CASSSQGARETQYF
TRBV4-1,TRBJ2-1,-,TRBD2,TGCGCCAGCAGCCAAGAAGGTAGCGGGGGTTACAATGAGCAGTTCTTC,CASSQEGSGGYNEQFF
TRBV5-6,TRBJ2-3,-,TRBD2,TGTGCCAGCAGCTTGCGGGCTAGCGGGGGCACAGATACGCAGTATTTT,CASSLRASGGTDTQYF
TRBV13,TRBJ2-7,-,TRBD1,TGTGCCAGCAGCTTGGCAGGGGGCAACGAGCAGTACTTC,CASSLAGGNEQYF
TRBV27,TRBJ1-4,-,TRBD1,TGTGCCAGCAGTCCCCGACAGGGGTCGGGCTCTAATGAAAAACTGTTTTTT,CASSPRQGSGSNEKLFF
TRBV30,TRBJ1-1,once,TRBD1,TGTGCCTGGAGCGCAACAGGGGGCACTGAAGCTTTCTTT,CAWSATGGTEAFF
TRBV10-3,TRBJ1-1,-,TRBD1,TGTGCCATCAGTGGCGACAGGGGTTATGGTGAAGCTTTCTTT,CAISGDRGYGEAFF
TRBV27,TRBJ2-1,-,-,TGTGCCAGCAGCGACGGGGGGCTGAGCTCCTACAATGAGCAGTTCTTC,CASSDGGLSSYNEQFF
TRBV7-2,TRBJ2-1,-,-,TGTGCCAGCAGCTTAGGAGGGAGTGGCTCCTACAATGAGCAGTTCTTC,CASSLGGSGSYNEQFF
TRBV6-5,TRBJ2-2,-,TRBD1,TGTGCCAGCAGCGACGCAGGGGGCGGCTGGGAGCTGTTTTTT,CASSDAGGGWELFF
TRBV7-8,TRBJ2-5,-,TRBD1,TGTGCCAGCAGCCTCAAACAGGGGGACCTACAAGAGACCCAGTACTTC,CASSLKQGDLQETQYF
TRBV23-1,TRBJ1-5,-,-,TGCGCCAGCACCACCAACAGGGTTTTGGGCAATCAGCCCCAGCATTTT,CASTTNRVLGNQPQHF
TRBV7-9,TRBJ2-1,-,TRBD1,TGTGCCAGCAGCTCTCCCAACAGGGGACCCTCCTACAATGAGCAGTTCTTC,CASSSPNRGPSYNEQFF
TRBV4-3,TRBJ1-3,-,TRBD1,TGCGCCAGCAGCCTTGGGACAGGGTCCTCTGGAAACACCATATATTTT,CASSLGTGSSGNTIYF
TRBV2,TRBJ2-3,-,-,TGTGCCAGCAGTGAAAGGGCAACGTCGGGGACAGATACGCAGTATTTT,CASSERATSGTDTQYF
TRBV15,TRBJ2-6,-,-,TGTGCCACCAGCAGAGGAGGGTCAGGGGCCAACGTCCTGACTTTC,CATSRGGSGANVLTF
TRBV10-2,TRBJ2-3,-,TRBD2,TGCGCCAGCAGGACTAGCGGGGGGCGGGGAGATACGCAGTATTTT,CASRTSGGRGDTQYF
TRBV19,TRBJ2-3,-,-,TGTGCCAGTAGTATAGACTCCCGGTTGGGGCGAAGCACAGATACGCAGTATTTT,CASSIDSRLGRSTDTQYF
TRBV7-9,TRBJ2-7,-,-,TGTGCCAGCAGCTTAGATCCAGTTACCTACGAGCAGTACTTC,CASSLDPVTYEQYF
TRBV29-1,TRBJ1-2,few,-,TGCAGCGTTAAGGGGAGGGGAAAGAACTATGGCTACACCTTC,CSVKGRGKNYGYTF
TRBV3-1/TRBV3-2,TRBJ1-2,-,-,TGTGCCAGCAGGCTCAATTCAGGGGCGGCTAACTATGGCTACACCTTC,CASRLNSGAANYGYTF
TRBV2,TRBJ1-3,-,TRBD1,TGTGCCAGCAGTGAGGGACAGGGCTCTGGAAACACCATATATTTT,CASSEGQGSGNTIYF
TRBV3-1/TRBV3-2,TRBJ2-2,-,-,TGTGCCAGCAGCCCACAGGGGAACACCGGGGAGCTGTTTTTT,CASSPQGNTGELFF
TRBV9,TRBJ2-2,-,-,TGTGCCAGCAGCGTAGGGGGGCTCGCGAACACCGGGGAGCTGTTTTTT,CASSVGGLANTGELFF